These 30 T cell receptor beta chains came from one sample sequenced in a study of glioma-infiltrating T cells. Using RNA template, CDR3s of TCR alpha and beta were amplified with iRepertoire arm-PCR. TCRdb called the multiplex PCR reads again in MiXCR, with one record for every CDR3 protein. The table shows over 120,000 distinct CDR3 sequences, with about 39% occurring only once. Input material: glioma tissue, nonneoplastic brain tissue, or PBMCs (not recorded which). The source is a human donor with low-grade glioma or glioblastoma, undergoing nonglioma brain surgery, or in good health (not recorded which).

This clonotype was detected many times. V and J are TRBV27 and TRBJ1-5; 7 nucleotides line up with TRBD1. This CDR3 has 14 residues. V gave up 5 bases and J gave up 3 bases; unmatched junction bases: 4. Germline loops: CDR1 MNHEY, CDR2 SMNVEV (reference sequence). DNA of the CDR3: TGTGCCAGCAGTCCCGGGACAGACAATCAGCCCCAGCATTTT. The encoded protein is CASSPGTDNQPQHF.

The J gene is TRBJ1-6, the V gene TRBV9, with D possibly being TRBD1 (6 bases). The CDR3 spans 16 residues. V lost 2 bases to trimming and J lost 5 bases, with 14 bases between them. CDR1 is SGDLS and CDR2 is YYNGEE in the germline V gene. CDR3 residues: CASSVDPGADNSPLHF. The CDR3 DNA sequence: TGTGCCAGCAGCGTTGACCCGGGGGCGGATAATTCACCCCTCCACTTT. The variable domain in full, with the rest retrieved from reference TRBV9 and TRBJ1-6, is DSGVTQTPKHLITATGQRVTLRCSPRSGDLSVYWYQQSLDQGLQFLIQYYNGEERAKGNILERFSAQQFPDLHSELNLSSLELGDSALYFCASSVDPGADNSPLHFGNGTRLTVT.

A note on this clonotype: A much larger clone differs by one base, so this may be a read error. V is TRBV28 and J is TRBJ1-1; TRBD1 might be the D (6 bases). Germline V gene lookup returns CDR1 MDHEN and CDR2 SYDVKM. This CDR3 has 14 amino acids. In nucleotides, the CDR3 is TGTGCCAGCAGGCTCGGACAGCAGAACACTGGAGCTTTCTTT. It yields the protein CASRLGQQNTGAFF. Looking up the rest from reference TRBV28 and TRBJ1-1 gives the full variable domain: DVKVTQSSRYLVKRTGEKVFLECVQDMDHENMFWYRQDPGLGLRLIYFSYDVKMKEKGDIPEGYSVSREKKERFSLILESASTNQTSMYLCASRLGQQNTGAFFGQGTRLTVV.

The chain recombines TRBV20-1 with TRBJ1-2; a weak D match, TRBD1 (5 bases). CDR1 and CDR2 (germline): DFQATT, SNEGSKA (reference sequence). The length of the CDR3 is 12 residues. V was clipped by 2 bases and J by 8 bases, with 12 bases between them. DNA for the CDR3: TGCAGTGCTAGACGTCAGGGCGAGGGCTACACCTTC. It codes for CSARRQGEGYTF.

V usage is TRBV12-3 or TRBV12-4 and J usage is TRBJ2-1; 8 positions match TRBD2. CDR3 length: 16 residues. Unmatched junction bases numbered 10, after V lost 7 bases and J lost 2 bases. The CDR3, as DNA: TGTGCCAGCATCCCGAGCGGGGGTATCACCTACAATGAGCAGTTCTTC. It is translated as CASIPSGGITYNEQFF.

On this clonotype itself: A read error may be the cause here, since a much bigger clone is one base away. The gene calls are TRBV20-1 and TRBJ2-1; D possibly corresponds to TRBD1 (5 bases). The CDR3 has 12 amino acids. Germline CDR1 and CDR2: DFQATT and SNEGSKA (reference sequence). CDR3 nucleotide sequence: TGCAGGACCCCTAGGGGTCGAGATGAGCAGTTCTTC. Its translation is CRTPRGRDEQFF.

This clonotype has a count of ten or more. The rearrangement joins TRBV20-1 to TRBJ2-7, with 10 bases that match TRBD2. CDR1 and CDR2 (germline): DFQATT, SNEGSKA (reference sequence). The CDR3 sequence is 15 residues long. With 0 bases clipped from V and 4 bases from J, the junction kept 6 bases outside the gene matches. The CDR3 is CSARDLLAGEYEQYF. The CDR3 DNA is TGCAGTGCTAGAGATCTCCTAGCGGGAGAGTACGAGCAGTACTTC.

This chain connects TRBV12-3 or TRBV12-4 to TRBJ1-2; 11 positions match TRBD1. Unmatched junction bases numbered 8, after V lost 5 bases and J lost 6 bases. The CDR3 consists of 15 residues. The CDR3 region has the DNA TGTGCCAGCAGTCCAGGACAGGGGGCAGAGAATGGCTACACCTTC. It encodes CASSPGQGAENGYTF.

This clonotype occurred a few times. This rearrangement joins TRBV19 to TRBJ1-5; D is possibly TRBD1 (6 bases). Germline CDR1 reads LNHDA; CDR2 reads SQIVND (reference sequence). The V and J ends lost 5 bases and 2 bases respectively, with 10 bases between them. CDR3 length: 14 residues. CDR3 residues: CASSVTGRNQPQHF. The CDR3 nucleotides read TGTGCCAGTAGTGTGACAGGTCGCAATCAGCCCCAGCATTTT.

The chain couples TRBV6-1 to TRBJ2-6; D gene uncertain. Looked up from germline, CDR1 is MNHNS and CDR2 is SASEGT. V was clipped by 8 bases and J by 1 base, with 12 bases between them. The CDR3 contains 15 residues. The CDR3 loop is CASGRVGSGANVLTF. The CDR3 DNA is TGTGCCAGCGGCCGAGTGGGGTCTGGGGCCAACGTCCTGACTTTC.

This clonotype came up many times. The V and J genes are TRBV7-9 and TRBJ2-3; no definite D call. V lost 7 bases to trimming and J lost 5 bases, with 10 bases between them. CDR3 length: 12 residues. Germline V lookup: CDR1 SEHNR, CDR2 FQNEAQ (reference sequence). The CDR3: CASTLDGDTQYF. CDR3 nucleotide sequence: TGTGCCAGCACCCTCGACGGAGATACGCAGTATTTT.

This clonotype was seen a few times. The CDR3: CASSFAVSYNEQFF. The CDR3 nucleotides are TGTGCCAGCAGTTTCGCGGTTTCCTACAATGAGCAGTTCTTC. The chain is built from TRBV6-6 and TRBJ2-1, with D unclear. V lost 4 bases, J lost 1 base, and 8 bases lay in between. CDR1 is MNHNY, CDR2 SVGAGI, per germline (reference sequence). CDR3 size: 14 residues.

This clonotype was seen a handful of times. The CDR3 DNA reads as TGTGCCAGCAGTTACGGGCGTCTAGTGACCAATGAGCAGTTCTTC. Its translation: CASSYGRLVTNEQFF. The chain has TRBV6-2 or TRBV6-3 and TRBJ2-1; D uncertain. V lost 2 bases to trimming and J lost 6 bases, with 14 bases between them. There are 15 residues in the CDR3. Germline CDR1 reads MNHEY; CDR2 reads SVGEGT.

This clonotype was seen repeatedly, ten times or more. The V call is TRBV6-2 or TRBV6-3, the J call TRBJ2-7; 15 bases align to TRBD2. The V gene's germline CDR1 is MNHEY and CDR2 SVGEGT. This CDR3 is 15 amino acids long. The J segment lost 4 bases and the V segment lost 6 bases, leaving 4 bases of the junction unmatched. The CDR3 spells CASRSGTSGGYEQYF. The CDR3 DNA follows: TGTGCCAGCAGGTCCGGGACTAGCGGGGGGTACGAGCAGTACTTC.

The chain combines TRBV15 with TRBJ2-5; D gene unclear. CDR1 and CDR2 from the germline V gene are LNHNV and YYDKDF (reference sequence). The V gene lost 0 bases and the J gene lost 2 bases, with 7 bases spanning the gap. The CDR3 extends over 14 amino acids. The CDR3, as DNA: TGTGCCACCAGCAGAGAGCGACTGCAAGAGACCCAGTACTTC. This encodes CATSRERLQETQYF. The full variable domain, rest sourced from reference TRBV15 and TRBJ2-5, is DAMVIQNPRYQVTQFGKPVTLSCSQTLNHNVMYWYQQKSSQAPKLLFHYYDKDFNNEADTPDNFQSRRPNTSFCFLDIRSPGLGDTAMYLCATSRERLQETQYFGPGTRLLVL.

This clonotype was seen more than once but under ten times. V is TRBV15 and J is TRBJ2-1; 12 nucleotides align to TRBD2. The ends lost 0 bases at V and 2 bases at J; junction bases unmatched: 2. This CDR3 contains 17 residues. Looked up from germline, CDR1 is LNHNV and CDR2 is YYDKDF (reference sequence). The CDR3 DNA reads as TGTGCCACCAGCAGAGAATCTAGCGGGAGGGCCTACAATGAGCAGTTCTTC. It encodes CATSRESSGRAYNEQFF.

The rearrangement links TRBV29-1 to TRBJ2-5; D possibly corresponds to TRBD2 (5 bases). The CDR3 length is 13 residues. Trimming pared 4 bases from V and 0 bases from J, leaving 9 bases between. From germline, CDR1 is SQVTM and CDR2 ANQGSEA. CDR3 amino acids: CSVVRDYQETQYF. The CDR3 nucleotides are TGCAGCGTTGTTCGGGATTACCAAGAGACCCAGTACTTC.

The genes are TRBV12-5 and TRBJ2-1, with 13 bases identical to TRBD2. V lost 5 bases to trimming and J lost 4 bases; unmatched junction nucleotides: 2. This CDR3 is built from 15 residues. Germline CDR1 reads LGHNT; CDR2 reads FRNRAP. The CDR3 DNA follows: TGTGCTAGTGGTAGACTAGCGGGGGGTTACAATGAGCAGTTCTTC. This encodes CASGRLAGGYNEQFF.

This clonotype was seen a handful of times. The DNA for the CDR3 is TGCAGTGCTACCCCAGGGGAAGGTCTAGCGGGAGACGAGCAGTACTTC. Encoded protein: CSATPGEGLAGDEQYF. V is TRBV20-1 and J is TRBJ2-7; 10 bases line up with TRBD2. V lost 4 bases and J lost 5; bases outside the gene matches: 14. Germline-derived CDR1 and CDR2 are DFQATT and SNEGSKA (reference sequence). This CDR3 contains 16 residues.

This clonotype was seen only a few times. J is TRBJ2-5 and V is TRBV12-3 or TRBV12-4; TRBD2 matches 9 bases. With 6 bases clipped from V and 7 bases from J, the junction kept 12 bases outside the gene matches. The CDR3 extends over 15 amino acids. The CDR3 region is CASSYSSGTGGTQYF. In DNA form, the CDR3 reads TGTGCCAGCAGCTATTCTAGCGGGACCGGGGGGACCCAGTACTTC.

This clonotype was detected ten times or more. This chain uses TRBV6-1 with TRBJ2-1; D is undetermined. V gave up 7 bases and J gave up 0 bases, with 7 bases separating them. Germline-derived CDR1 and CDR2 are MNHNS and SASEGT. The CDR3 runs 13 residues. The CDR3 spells CASNQFSYNEQFF. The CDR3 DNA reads TGTGCCAGCAACCAGTTCTCCTACAATGAGCAGTTCTTC.

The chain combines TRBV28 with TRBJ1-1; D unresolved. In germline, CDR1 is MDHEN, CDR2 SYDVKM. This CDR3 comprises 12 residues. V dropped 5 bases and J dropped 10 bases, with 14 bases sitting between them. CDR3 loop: CASSVSISAAFF. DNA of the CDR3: TGTGCCAGCAGTGTCTCGATTTCAGCAGCTTTCTTT.

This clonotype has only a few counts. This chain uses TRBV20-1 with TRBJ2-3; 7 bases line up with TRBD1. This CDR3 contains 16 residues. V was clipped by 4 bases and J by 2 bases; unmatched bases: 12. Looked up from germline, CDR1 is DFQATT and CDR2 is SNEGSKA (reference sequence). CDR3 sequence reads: CSATRLQGQATDTQYF. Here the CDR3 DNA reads TGCAGTGCTACCCGCCTCCAAGGACAGGCCACAGATACGCAGTATTTT.

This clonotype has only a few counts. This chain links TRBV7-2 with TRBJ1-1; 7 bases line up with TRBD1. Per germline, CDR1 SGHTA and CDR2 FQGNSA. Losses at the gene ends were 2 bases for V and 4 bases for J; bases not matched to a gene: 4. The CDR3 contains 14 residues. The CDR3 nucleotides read TGTGCCAGCAGCTTAAACAGGGGAGGCACTGAAGCTTTCTTT. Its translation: CASSLNRGGTEAFF.

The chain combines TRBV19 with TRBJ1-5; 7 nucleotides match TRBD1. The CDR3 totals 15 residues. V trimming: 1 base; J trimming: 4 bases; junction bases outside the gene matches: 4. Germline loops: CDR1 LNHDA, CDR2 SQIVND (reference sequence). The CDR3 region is CASSIVPGGNQPQHF. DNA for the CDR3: TGTGCCAGTAGTATAGTTCCAGGGGGGAATCAGCCCCAGCATTTT.

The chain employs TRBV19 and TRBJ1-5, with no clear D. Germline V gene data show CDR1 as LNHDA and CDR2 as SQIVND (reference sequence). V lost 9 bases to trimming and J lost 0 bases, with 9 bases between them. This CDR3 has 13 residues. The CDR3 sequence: CASTEDSNQPQHF. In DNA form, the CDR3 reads TGTGCCAGCACAGAAGATAGCAATCAGCCCCAGCATTTT.

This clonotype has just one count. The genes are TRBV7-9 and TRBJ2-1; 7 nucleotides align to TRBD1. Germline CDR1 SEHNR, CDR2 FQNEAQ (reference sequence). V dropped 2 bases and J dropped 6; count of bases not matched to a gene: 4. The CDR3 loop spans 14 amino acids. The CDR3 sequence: CASSLTSGGNEQFF. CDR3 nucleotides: TGTGCCAGCAGCTTAACGTCAGGGGGCAATGAGCAGTTCTTC. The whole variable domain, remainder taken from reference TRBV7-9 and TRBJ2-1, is DTGVSQNPRHKITKRGQNVTFRCDPISEHNRLYWYRQTLGQGPEFLTYFQNEAQLEKSRLLSDRFSAERPKGSFSTLEIQRTEQGDSAMYLCASSLTSGGNEQFFGPGTRLTVL.

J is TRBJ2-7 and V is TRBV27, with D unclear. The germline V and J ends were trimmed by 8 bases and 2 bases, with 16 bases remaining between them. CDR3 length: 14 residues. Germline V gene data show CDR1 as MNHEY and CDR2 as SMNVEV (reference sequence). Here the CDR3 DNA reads TGTGCCAGCCAACGGGCCGGGTCCACCTACGAGCAGTACTTC. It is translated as CASQRAGSTYEQYF.

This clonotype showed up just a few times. CDR3 residues: CATSDLNRENGYTF. In nucleotides, the CDR3 is TGTGCCACCAGTGATTTGAACAGGGAAAATGGCTACACCTTC. V is TRBV24-1 and J is TRBJ1-2; TRBD1 is a possible D gene (6 bases). Trimming shortened V by 0 bases and J by 6 bases, and 10 bases separated the two germline ends. Germline V lookup: CDR1 KGHDR, CDR2 SFDVKD. This CDR3 spans 14 amino acids.

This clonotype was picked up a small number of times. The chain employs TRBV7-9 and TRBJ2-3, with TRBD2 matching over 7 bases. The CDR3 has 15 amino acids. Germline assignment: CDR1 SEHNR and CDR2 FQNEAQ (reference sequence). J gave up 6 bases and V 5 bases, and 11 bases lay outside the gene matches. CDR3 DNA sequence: TGTGCCAGCAGCGTAACTCCGGGACTACAGGATACGCAGTATTTT. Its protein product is CASSVTPGLQDTQYF.